Listed here are 14 T cell receptor beta chains from one sample, sequenced in a study of T cells in tumors after PD-1 blockade. Using immunoSEQ multiplex PCR, the repertoire was profiled, and TCRdb retains in-frame clones only, with some absent. This table has 15,000 to 20,000 clones, approximately 81% appearing once. The source was PBMCs, collected after anti-PD-1 therapy. The receptors were sampled from a human donor with advanced basal cell or squamous cell carcinoma (not recorded which).

The V call is TRBV18, the J call TRBJ1-1, with a tentative D call TRBD1 (6 bases). Trimming took 5 bases from V and 1 from J, leaving 14 bases between them. CDR1 and CDR2 from the germline V gene are KGHSH and LQKENI. The CDR3 consists of 15 residues. The chain's CDR3 is CASSSSRGGNTEAFF. DNA of the CDR3: TGTGCCAGCTCATCGAGTAGGGGGGGGAACACTGAAGCTTTCTTT. The full variable domain, its missing parts supplied by reference TRBV18 and TRBJ1-1, is NAGVMQNPRHLVRRRGQEARLRCSPMKGHSHVYWYRQLPEEGLKFMVYLQKENIIDESGMPKERFSAEFPKEGPSILRIQQVVRGDSAAYFCASSSSRGGNTEAFFGQGTRLTVV.

The CDR3 loop is CASSYTPGETQYF. CDR3 nucleotide sequence: TGTGCCAGTAGTTATACACCGGGAGAGACCCAGTACTTC. The chain joins TRBV19 to TRBJ2-5; D remains unclear. CDR1 and CDR2 (germline): LNHDA, SQIVND (reference sequence). The CDR3 consists of 13 residues. Deletions cut 5 bases from V and 4 bases from J, with 11 bases between.

The CDR3 DNA follows: TGTGCCAGCATTCCCAGAGGGGGGGAAAGCTACGAGCAGTACTTC. This translates into CASIPRGGESYEQYF. The chain joins TRBV6-5 to TRBJ2-7; a weak D match, TRBD2 (7 bases). The CDR3 runs to 15 residues. The germline V gene encodes CDR1 MNHEY and CDR2 SVGAGI. Trimming took 7 bases from V and 3 from J, leaving 19 bases between them.

The chain has TRBV6-4 and TRBJ2-1; TRBD2 aligns across 7 bases. This CDR3 comprises 15 residues. In germline, CDR1 is MRHNA, CDR2 SNTAGT. The ends lost 5 bases at V and 8 bases at J; junction bases unmatched: 12. The CDR3 loop is CASSLAVGGSDEQFF. CDR3 in DNA: TGTGCCAGCAGTCTAGCGGTCGGGGGGAGTGATGAGCAGTTCTTC.

The V gene is TRBV7-2, the J gene TRBJ2-3; 14 bases line up with TRBD2. This CDR3 has 16 amino acids. The J segment lost 2 bases and the V segment lost 8 bases, leaving 6 bases of the junction unmatched. The germline V gene has CDR1 SGHTA and CDR2 FQGNSA. CDR3 sequence: CASWTSGRPNTDTQYF. In nucleotides, the CDR3 is TGTGCCAGCTGGACTAGCGGGAGGCCTAACACAGATACGCAGTATTTT.

The CDR3 reads CASLPLRADTQYF. CDR3 coding DNA: TGTGCCAGCCTACCGCTGAGGGCAGATACGCAGTATTTT. V and J are TRBV6-5 and TRBJ2-3; D is possibly TRBD2 (5 bases). The CDR3 is 13 amino acids. Germline lookup yields CDR1 MNHEY and CDR2 SVGAGI. V was trimmed by 8 bases and J by 4 bases, leaving 13 bases between them.

The rearrangement links TRBV5-1 to TRBJ2-3, with 8 bases fitting TRBD2. V lost 0 bases, J lost 2 bases, and 5 bases stayed unmatched. The CDR3 is made up of 16 amino acids. Germline V gives CDR1 SGHRS, CDR2 YFSETQ. The CDR3 loop is CASSLAGGANTDTQYF. The CDR3 DNA follows: TGCGCCAGCAGCTTGGCCGGGGGGGCGAACACAGATACGCAGTATTTT. Variable domain in full (rest from reference TRBV5-1 and TRBJ2-3): KAGVTQTPRYLIKTRGQQVTLSCSPISGHRSVSWYQQTPGQGLQFLFEYFSETQRNKGNFPGRFSGRQFSNSRSEMNVSTLELGDSALYLCASSLAGGANTDTQYFGPGTRLTVL.

This clone was counted only a few times. The chain employs TRBV6-1 and TRBJ1-5; no clear D. CDR1 is MNHNS, CDR2 SASEGT, per germline. V was shortened by 2 bases and J by 0 bases, with 11 bases between the two germline ends. The CDR3 consists of 16 residues. CDR3 region: CASSERFGNSNQPQHF. Here the CDR3 DNA reads TGTGCCAGCAGTGAACGCTTTGGGAATAGCAATCAGCCCCAGCATTTT.

The V gene is TRBV19, the J gene TRBJ1-5; weak D call: TRBD1 (5 bases). Trimming cost V 7 bases and J 7 bases, with 14 bases left between them. The CDR3 spans 13 residues. Germline CDR1 is LNHDA and CDR2 is SQIVND (reference sequence). The CDR3, as DNA: TGTGCCAGTACGGGCCGGGGCGGCCAGCCCCAGCATTTT. It encodes CASTGRGGQPQHF.

This clone is termed medium-sized. J is TRBJ2-7 and V is TRBV15, with 10 bases identical to TRBD2. The germline gives CDR1 LNHNV, CDR2 YYDKDF (reference sequence). The CDR3 has 16 amino acids. V lost 5 bases to trimming and J lost 2 bases; unmatched junction nucleotides: 9. The CDR3 sequence: CATSEAKREGAYEQYF. In DNA form, the CDR3 reads TGTGCCACCAGCGAGGCCAAGCGGGAGGGGGCCTACGAGCAGTACTTC.

The chain links TRBV7-8 to TRBJ2-7; 7 nucleotides line up with TRBD2. Germline CDR1 is SGHVS and CDR2 is FQNEAQ. This CDR3 contains 15 residues. J was trimmed by 4 bases and V by 0 bases; bases with no gene match: 6. As DNA, the CDR3 is TGTGCCAGCAGCTTAGCGGGAGGGCCCTCGTACGAGCAGTACTTC. Amino acids: CASSLAGGPSYEQYF.

This clone was found a few times. The chain is built from TRBV6-5 and TRBJ1-2; possibly TRBD1 for D (5 bases). Germline values: CDR1 MNHEY, CDR2 SVGAGI. The V gene lost 8 bases and the J gene lost 8 bases, with 24 bases spanning the gap. This CDR3 has 15 amino acids. CDR3 coding DNA: TGTGCCAGCGGGGAAATTTTTTTTAGGGGTGGCGGCTACACCTTC. It codes for CASGEIFFRGGGYTF.

The chain joins TRBV19 to TRBJ1-5; 9 bases are shared with TRBD1. The CDR3 is 15 residues long. Germline CDR1 and CDR2: LNHDA and SQIVND (reference sequence). Losses at the gene ends were 5 bases for V and 3 bases for J; bases not matched to a gene: 5. CDR3 nucleotides: TGTGCCAGTAGTTTGGGACAGGGAAACAATCAGCCCCAGCATTTT. Amino acids: CASSLGQGNNQPQHF.

This clone was seen a few times. The chain links TRBV28 to TRBJ2-7; perhaps TRBD2 as D (5 bases). Looked up from germline, CDR1 is MDHEN and CDR2 is SYDVKM. The CDR3 totals 16 residues. V gave up 4 bases and J gave up 0 bases, with 16 bases separating them. CDR3 amino acids: CASSSTAGIFSYEQYF. In DNA, the CDR3 is TGTGCCAGCAGTTCAACAGCCGGGATATTCTCCTACGAGCAGTACTTC.